This TCR beta chain was profiled in a study of T cell responses to AZD1222 COVID-19 vaccine. Study findings and constraints: The breadth and depth of Spike-specific TCRs increased once two AZD1222 doses had been given.

TCRdb's copy holds only in-frame clones and misses some; the assay was immunoSEQ multiplex PCR. The sample shows some 130,000 clones, 80% to 95% of them seen only once. CDR1 is LGHNA and CDR2 is YSLEER in the germline V gene. This CDR3 has 16 residues. With 1 base removed from V and 1 base from J, the gap between germline ends came to 10 bases. With regard to this clone: What it binds is unknown.

The receptor was derived from an adult who received the AZD1222 COVID-19 vaccine. V gene TRBV4-3 combines with J gene TRBJ2-2, with D perhaps TRBD1 or TRBD2 (5 bases each). The sample here was peripheral blood, taken 28 days after the second AZD1222 dose. The CDR3 spells CASSQGGGLNTGELFF. For the CDR3, the DNA is TGCGCCAGCAGCCAAGGGGGCGGACTGAACACCGGGGAGCTGTTTTTT.